The 15 T cell receptor beta chains given below trace back to one sample, sequenced in a study of blood T cell repertoires in COVID-19. Sequencing used immunoSEQ multiplex PCR; TCRdb keeps in-frame clones, though not all of them. This sample has 250,000 to 300,000 clones, with about 90% found just once. Material: peripheral blood. Source of these receptors: a woman between 45 and 60 years old who had recovered from COVID-19.

This clone was recorded once. J is TRBJ2-3 and V is TRBV6-2 or TRBV6-3; TRBD1 aligns across 9 bases. CDR1 and CDR2 (germline): MNHEY, SVGEGT. This CDR3 spans 15 amino acids. The ends lost 5 bases at V and 5 bases at J; junction bases unmatched: 8. The CDR3 loop reads CASSPRYRGQDTQYF. Written as DNA, the CDR3 is TGTGCCAGCAGTCCCCGCTACAGGGGGCAAGATACGCAGTATTTT.

This clone was counted a few times. The V gene is TRBV19, the J gene TRBJ2-5, with TRBD1 identical over 7 bases. V dropped 3 bases and J dropped 2; count of bases not matched to a gene: 3. Germline V gives CDR1 LNHDA, CDR2 SQIVND (reference sequence). The CDR3 consists of 14 residues. As DNA, the CDR3 is TGTGCCAGTAGTATGTGGGGACAGCAAGAGACCCAGTACTTC. Protein: CASSMWGQQETQYF.

The chain links TRBV4-3 to TRBJ2-3; perhaps TRBD1 as D (5 bases). Germline assignment: CDR1 LGHNA and CDR2 YSLEER. The ends were cut back, 0 bases at V and 0 bases at J, with 13 bases in the middle. The CDR3 sequence is 17 residues long. This CDR3 is CASSQEGHVSSTDTQYF. DNA for the CDR3: TGCGCCAGCAGCCAAGAGGGGCACGTTTCTAGCACAGATACGCAGTATTTT.

J is TRBJ1-2 and V is TRBV27; D is undetermined. The CDR3 totals 14 residues. Germline lookup yields CDR1 MNHEY and CDR2 SMNVEV (reference sequence). The germline V and J ends were trimmed by 2 bases and 2 bases, with 9 bases remaining between them. The CDR3 region has the DNA TGTGCCAGCAGTTTAAGAAGAGGAAACTATGGCTACACCTTC. This gives the protein CASSLRRGNYGYTF.

The J gene is TRBJ2-7, the V gene TRBV4-1; 7 bases line up with TRBD1. Germline CDR1 MGHRA, CDR2 YSYEKL. The CDR3 consists of 17 residues. V lost 3 bases and J lost 2; bases outside the gene matches: 13. The CDR3 nucleotides are TGCGCCAGCAGCCACGGAGTCGACAGGGTAAATCCCTACGAGCAGTACTTC. Translating it yields CASSHGVDRVNPYEQYF.

This clone was found once. This chain links TRBV7-2 with TRBJ2-7; TRBD1 is a possible D gene (5 bases). The V end lost 2 bases, the J end lost 3 bases, and 11 bases lay between the germline ends. Germline V lookup: CDR1 SGHTA, CDR2 FQGNSA. CDR3 size: 14 residues. CDR3 in DNA: TGTGCCAGCAGCTTAACAGGAGCCCTCTACGAGCAGTACTTC. Protein sequence: CASSLTGALYEQYF.

The J gene is TRBJ1-2, the V gene TRBV6-5, with a weak D call TRBD1 (5 bases). Germline V CDR1 and CDR2: MNHEY, SVGAGI. This CDR3 is built from 13 residues. The ends were cut back, 3 bases at V and 5 bases at J, with 10 bases in the middle. The CDR3 DNA is TGTGCCAGCAGTTATACGGAGGGGTATGGCTACACCTTC. Protein: CASSYTEGYGYTF.

The chain couples TRBV5-1 to TRBJ2-7, with TRBD1 matching 10 bases. Germline V lookup: CDR1 SGHRS, CDR2 YFSETQ. The CDR3 runs to 16 residues. Trimming removed 0 bases from V and 6 bases from J; junction bases left unmatched: 9. The CDR3 nucleotides are TGCGCCAGCAGCTTGGGGGCCGGGACAGGGGCGTCCGAGCAGTACTTC. It encodes CASSLGAGTGASEQYF.

The gene calls are TRBV15 and TRBJ2-5, with TRBD1 matching 9 bases. CDR1 and CDR2 from the germline V gene are LNHNV and YYDKDF (reference sequence). With 1 base clipped from V and 2 bases from J, the junction kept 5 bases outside the gene matches. The CDR3 has 16 amino acids. CDR3 region: CATSRGGTGRQETQYF. CDR3 coding DNA: TGTGCCACCAGCAGAGGAGGGACAGGGAGGCAAGAGACCCAGTACTTC.

This clone was found many times. The chain is built from TRBV5-4 and TRBJ1-6; TRBD1 agrees at 9 bases. The CDR3 runs to 17 residues. Per the germline V gene, CDR1 is SGHNT and CDR2 is YYREEE (reference sequence). V shed 5 bases, J shed 9 bases, and the junction held 15 bases outside the gene matches. The CDR3 region has the DNA TGTGCCAGCAGTGACAGTCCCCCGGGACAGGGTACTTCACCCCTCCACTTT. Its translation is CASSDSPPGQGTSPLHF.

This clone was found once. The DNA of the CDR3 is TGTGCCAGCAACGCGGAGGGGACTAGCGGTCACAATGAGCAGTTCTTC. Protein: CASNAEGTSGHNEQFF. V and J are TRBV7-8 and TRBJ2-1; 11 nucleotides agree with TRBD2. The CDR3 totals 16 residues. The germline V gene has CDR1 SGHVS and CDR2 FQNEAQ. V shed 7 bases, J shed 5 bases, and the junction held 10 bases outside the gene matches.

This clone occurred a few times. The V gene is TRBV19, the J gene TRBJ2-1, with D perhaps matching TRBD2 (5 bases). This CDR3 is 13 amino acids long. The germline gives CDR1 LNHDA, CDR2 SQIVND (reference sequence). V lost 5 bases and J 12 bases, leaving 17 bases between the germline ends. The CDR3 is CASSPLVPGLQFF. CDR3 bases: TGTGCCAGTAGTCCCCTTGTTCCGGGATTGCAGTTCTTC.

The CDR3: CASSPLGTVNTGELFF. In DNA form, the CDR3 reads TGCGCCAGCAGTCCTCTCGGGACAGTAAACACCGGGGAGCTGTTTTTT. The genes are TRBV5-1 and TRBJ2-2, with 7 bases fitting TRBD1. The CDR3 is 16 amino acids. Unmatched junction bases numbered 9, after V lost 5 bases and J lost 2 bases. The V gene's germline CDR1 is SGHRS and CDR2 YFSETQ.

This clone appeared a single time. This sequence joins TRBV18 and TRBJ2-1, with D possibly TRBD2 on 5 matching bases. Per the germline V gene, CDR1 is KGHSH and CDR2 is LQKENI. Between the trimmed V and J ends, which lost 6 bases and 4 bases, there was a span of 13 bases. The CDR3 length is 14 residues. The CDR3 spells CASSPEEFYNEQFF. The CDR3 bases are TGTGCCAGCTCGCCGGAGGAATTTTACAATGAGCAGTTCTTC. The complete variable domain, with remaining parts taken from reference TRBV18 and TRBJ2-1, reads NAGVMQNPRHLVRRRGQEARLRCSPMKGHSHVYWYRQLPEEGLKFMVYLQKENIIDESGMPKERFSAEFPKEGPSILRIQQVVRGDSAAYFCASSPEEFYNEQFFGPGTRLTVL.

The chain recombines TRBV6-5 with TRBJ2-7, with 9 bases fitting TRBD2. Trimming cost V 0 bases and J 3 bases; bases outside gene matches: 6. The CDR3 sequence is 16 residues long. Germline V CDR1 and CDR2: MNHEY, SVGAGI. CDR3 protein: CASSYSERLAVYEQYF. Here the CDR3 DNA reads TGTGCCAGCAGTTACTCGGAGAGACTAGCGGTCTACGAGCAGTACTTC.